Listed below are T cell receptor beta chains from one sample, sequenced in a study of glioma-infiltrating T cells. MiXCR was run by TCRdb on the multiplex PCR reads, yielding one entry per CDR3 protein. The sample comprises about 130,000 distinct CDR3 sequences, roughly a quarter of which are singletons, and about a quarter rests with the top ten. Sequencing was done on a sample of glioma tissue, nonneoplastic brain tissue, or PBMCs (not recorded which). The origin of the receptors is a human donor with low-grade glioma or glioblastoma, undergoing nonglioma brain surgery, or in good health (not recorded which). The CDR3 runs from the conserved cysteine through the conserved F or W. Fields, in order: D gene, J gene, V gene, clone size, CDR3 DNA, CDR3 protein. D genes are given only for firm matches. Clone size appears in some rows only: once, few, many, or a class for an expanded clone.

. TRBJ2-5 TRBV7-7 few TGTGCCAGCAGCACCGGGGGCAGGCCGGAGACCCAGTACTTC CASSTGGRPETQYF
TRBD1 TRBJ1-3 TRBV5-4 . TGTGCCAGCAGCTGGGACAGGGGGACAACTGGAAACACCATATATTTT CASSWDRGTTGNTIYF
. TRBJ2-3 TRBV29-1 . TGCAGCGCCCTTGAAGGGTCCGCAGATACGCAGTATTTT CSALEGSADTQYF
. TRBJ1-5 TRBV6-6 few TGTGCCAGCAGTTACCGGTGGGATCAGCCCCAGCATTTT CASSYRWDQPQHF
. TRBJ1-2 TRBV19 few TGTGCCAGTACTAGGCGACTACTTGACGGCTACACCTTC CASTRRLLDGYTF
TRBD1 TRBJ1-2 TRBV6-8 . TGTGCCAGCAGCTACGGGGACAGTTACTATGGCTACACCTTC CASSYGDSYYGYTF
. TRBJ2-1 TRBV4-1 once TGCGCCAGCAGCCACCTCGAGGGGAATGAGCAGTTCTTC CASSHLEGNEQFF
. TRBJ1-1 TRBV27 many TGTGCCAGCAGTTTACGAGATAACACTGAAGCTTTCTTT CASSLRDNTEAFF
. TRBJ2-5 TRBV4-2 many TGTGCCAGCAGCCAACGTCCTGGGGACGTCGCTAACTTC CASSQRPGDVANF
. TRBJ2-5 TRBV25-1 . TGTGCCAGCAGTGAAGATCCCCAAGAGACCCAGTACTTC CASSEDPQETQYF
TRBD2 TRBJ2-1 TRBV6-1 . TGTGCCAGCAGGTTAGCGGGGGGGCCATATGAGCAGTTCTTC CASRLAGGPYEQFF
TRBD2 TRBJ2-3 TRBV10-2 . TGCGCCAGCAGTGAGGGACTAGCGGGGGTGGATACGCAGTATTTT CASSEGLAGVDTQYF
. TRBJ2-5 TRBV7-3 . TGTGCCAGCAGCTTATCCGCCACCACCCGGGGGGAGACCCAGTACTTC CASSLSATTRGETQYF
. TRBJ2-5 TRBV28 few TGTGCCAGCAGTTTGCTGGGGGCGGTTGGGACCCAGTACTTC CASSLLGAVGTQYF
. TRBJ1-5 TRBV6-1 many TGTGCCAGCAGAGCCGAATGGACCCAGCATTTT CASRAEWTQHF
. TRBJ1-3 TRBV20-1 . TGCAGTGCGGGGGGTACTAGCTCTGGAAACACCATATATTTT CSAGGTSSGNTIYF
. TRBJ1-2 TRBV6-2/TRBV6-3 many TGTGCCAGCAGTTACTCCGGGGGGCAGGATGGCTACACCTTC CASSYSGGQDGYTF
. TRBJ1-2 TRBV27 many TGTGCCAGCAGTTTAGAGGTCGGTTATGGCTACACCTTC CASSLEVGYGYTF
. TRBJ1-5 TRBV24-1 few TGTGCCACCGCAGGGGATGGAAATCAGCCCCAGCATTTT CATAGDGNQPQHF
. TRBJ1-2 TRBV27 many TGTGCCAGCAGTTTATCGCTGCACAGTTCCGGAAGCTACACCTTC CASSLSLHSSGSYTF
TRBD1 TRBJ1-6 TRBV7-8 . TGTGCCAGCAGCTTAGGACAGGGGGCTAGTAATTCACCCCTCCACTTT CASSLGQGASNSPLHF
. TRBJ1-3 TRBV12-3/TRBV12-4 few TGTGCCAGCAGTCGCGGGGCACTTGGTGAAAACACCATATATTTT CASSRGALGENTIYF
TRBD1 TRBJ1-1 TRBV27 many TGTGCCAGCAGCCGGACAGGGGCCGCTCGTGGGGCTTTCTTT CASSRTGAARGAFF
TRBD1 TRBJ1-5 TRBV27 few TGTGCCAGCAGTGACTCCGGGACAGAGAATCAGCCCCAGCATTTT CASSDSGTENQPQHF
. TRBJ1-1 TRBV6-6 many TGTGCCAGCAGTTACATCTCCGTGAACACTGAAGCTTTCTTT CASSYISVNTEAFF
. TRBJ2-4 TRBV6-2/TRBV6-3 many TGTGCCAGCAGTCAGTCTTGGAACATTCAGTACTTC CASSQSWNIQYF
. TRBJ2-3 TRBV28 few TGTGCCAGCAGTTTAAGGAGGGCAGATACGCAGTATTTT CASSLRRADTQYF
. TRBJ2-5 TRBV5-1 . TGCGCCAGCAGCATGGTCCCCCTCAAAGAGACCCAGTACTTC CASSMVPLKETQYF
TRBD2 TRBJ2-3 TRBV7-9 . TGTGCCAGCAGCCCACCCGGACTAGCGGGGGTCACAGATACGCAGTATTTT CASSPPGLAGVTDTQYF
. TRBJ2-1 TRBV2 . TGTGCCAGCAGTCAAGGGGACAATGAGCAGTTCTTC CASSQGDNEQFF
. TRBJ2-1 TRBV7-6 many TGTGCCAGCAGCGGAAGATACTCGGCGGGAAGCTCCTACAATGAGCAGTTCTTC CASSGRYSAGSSYNEQFF
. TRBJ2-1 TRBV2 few TGTGCCAGCCAGGGACACCTTGAGCAGTTCTTC CASQGHLEQFF
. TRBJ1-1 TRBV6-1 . TGTGCCAGCAACCCCCGGGGGCCGGTGAACACTGAAGCTTTCTTT CASNPRGPVNTEAFF
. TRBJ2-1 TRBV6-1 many TGTGCCAGCAGTTCCCCCGGGGCCCCGAGGAATGAGCAGTTCTTC CASSSPGAPRNEQFF
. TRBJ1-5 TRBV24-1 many TGTGCCACCAGTGACCCCAATCAGCCCCAGCATTTT CATSDPNQPQHF
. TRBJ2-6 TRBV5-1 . TGCGCCAGCAGCCCCCGGGCCTACTCCGGGGCCAACGTCCTGACTTTC CASSPRAYSGANVLTF
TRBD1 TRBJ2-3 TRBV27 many TGTGCCAGCAGAACGGGACAGGGGGTTACAGATACGCAGTATTTT CASRTGQGVTDTQYF
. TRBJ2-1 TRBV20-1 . TGCAGTGCTAGAGATCCAAGGGGCGCAAGGAACAATGAGCAGTTCTTC CSARDPRGARNNEQFF
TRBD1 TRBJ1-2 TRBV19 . TGTGCCAGTAGCCCCGAGCGGACAGGGGCGTACTATGGCTACACCTTC CASSPERTGAYYGYTF
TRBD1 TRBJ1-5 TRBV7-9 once TGTGCCAGCAGTGGACAGGGAGGGCAGCCCCAGCATTTT CASSGQGGQPQHF
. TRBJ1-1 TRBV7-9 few TGTGCCAGCAGCTTGGAGGGAGCTTTCTTT CASSLEGAFF
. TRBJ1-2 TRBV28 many TGTGCCAGCTTGACAGCTAACTATGGCTACACCTTC CASLTANYGYTF
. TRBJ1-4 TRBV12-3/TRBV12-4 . TGTGCCAGCAGTGAGTTGGGCCTTAGCGGTGAAAAACTGTTTTTT CASSELGLSGEKLFF
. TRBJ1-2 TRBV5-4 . TGTGCCAGCAGATCACCTCAGGGATGGAGGGACTATGGCTACACCTTC CASRSPQGWRDYGYTF
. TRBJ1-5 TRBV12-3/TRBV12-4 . TGTGCCAGCAGTTCCCGGGACATGGGGCTTCAGCCCCAGCATTTT CASSSRDMGLQPQHF
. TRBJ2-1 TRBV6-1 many TGTGCCAGCAGAACTACCGGGACCTTTATCAATGAGCAGTTCTTC CASRTTGTFINEQFF
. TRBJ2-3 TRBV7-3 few TGTGCCAGCAGCTTGCTAAACACAGATACGCAGTATTTT CASSLLNTDTQYF
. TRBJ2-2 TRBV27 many TGTGCCAGCAGTTTATCTCGGGTGTCCGGGGAGCTGTTTTTT CASSLSRVSGELFF